This TCR beta chain appears in the sequencing data of a study of blood T cell repertoires in COVID-19. Looking at the study overall: Some COVID-19 samples were acute and others convalescent; all came from the United States, Italy and Spain. T cells, B-cell-depleted T cells, or PBMCs provided the cDNA or gDNA that served as material.

The assay was immunoSEQ multiplex PCR, and TCRdb's table has in-frame clones only and misses some. The table has around 100,000 clones, around nine tenths seen once. This CDR3 has 13 amino acids. Germline V lookup: CDR1 SQVTM, CDR2 ANQGSEA. The ends were cut back, 3 bases at V and 3 bases at J, with 9 bases in the middle. The sequencing sample was made of peripheral blood. The source is a middle-aged man with active COVID-19. This chain links TRBV29-1 with TRBJ1-3; a possible D gene is TRBD1 (5 bases). DNA of the CDR3: TGCAGCGTTGAGCGGGGGGGTGGAAACACCATATATTTT. Translating it yields CSVERGGGNTIYF.